The present T cell receptor (beta chain) was sequenced within a study of Tregs in tolerant kidney transplant recipients (dated by TCRdb to the late 2010s). Describing the broader study: The transplants used related donors along with nonmyeloablative bone marrow transplantation, and in the human trials mixed chimerism was transient. Before combined kidney and bone marrow transplantation, this study identified donor-specific regulatory T cells using TCRbeta sequencing and then followed those same cells after transplant. Summary of the overall study and its limitations: Donor-specific Treg expansion was found to exceed global Treg expansion in tolerant patients, suggesting antigen-driven rather than nonspecific expansion. Because only a small number of patients were included, the study had limitations, and the results will need to be validated in larger populations as well as under other immunosuppression protocols. Expanding Tregs with activated donor B cells appeared to identify the most biologically relevant and donor-specific TCRbeta repertoire. Biological reproducibility was not directly assessed, although technical replication error appeared to be minimal. PCR primers changed over time for some patients, so nucleotide-level comparison across those patients' samples was not possible.

The time point label, read with the paper, signifies: blood sample drawn before combined kidney and bone marrow transplant. Unstimulated Tregs (CD4+CD25+CD127-), CD4+ non-Tregs (CD4+CD25-), CD4 and CD8 cells were FACS-sorted from thawed PBMCs. The patients were a handful of recipients of combined kidney and bone marrow transplants from the ITN036ST trial, and samples were available only for these trial subjects. Healthy control blood was processed to PBMCs by Ficoll density gradient and cryopreserved, and patient PBMCs were collected before and after transplant. Notes on this clone: Its antigen remains unidentified. Base qualities are missing; no much larger clone stands one base away.

CDR1 and CDR2 were assigned from the germline V gene as MNHEY and SVGAGI. V lost 7 bases and J lost 9 bases; the stretch between them is 7 bases long. Counted from cysteine to phenylalanine, this CDR3 has 10 amino acids. Of all the DNA, just the CDR3 is kept, 30 bases in frame from base 1. Genomic DNA was extracted from sorted cells with the QIAGEN DNeasy Blood and Tissue Kit for TCRbeta CDR3 sequencing. High-throughput TCRbeta CDR3 sequencing, which included PCR amplification with bias correction and internal controls, was done commercially through immunoSEQ. The study's processing was this. A unique productive TCRbeta sequence was defined by the CDR3 nucleotide sequence when primers matched, and otherwise by the CDR3 amino acid sequence together with the Vbeta and Jbeta genes. As a correction for sorting error, sequences shared between sorted populations at a frequency ratio of 2:1 or less were discarded, and the remaining shared sequences were assigned to the higher population. A sequence was defined as donor-reactive if the sequence was expanded at least 5-fold in CFSE-low cells compared with unstimulated cells and had a frequency of at least 0.01% in CFSE-low cells. Jensen-Shannon divergence calculated on the top 100 TCRbeta sequences ranked by frequency was used to measure repertoire divergence. For any sample with multiple sequencing runs, sorting error was corrected in each run separately before the runs were pooled. The table comes from immuneACCESS by way of TCRdb, which keeps in-frame sequences with V and J called. Part of the clones is missing from these tables; in studies checked, under half for an unresolved V gene and the rest for unknown reasons. V, J and clone size were drawn from that table, and D and trimming were deduced from the DNA. The sample table contains 100,000 to 130,000 clones; only one count was recorded for nearly 90% of them. The top ten hold about 0.31% of the sample.

This clonotype originated in a human donor who received a combined kidney and bone marrow transplant. The input for sequencing was CD4+ T cells from blood, taken before the transplant. This sequence uses TRBV6-5 and TRBJ2-1; tentative D gene TRBD1, with 6 bases matching. Here is the DNA: TGTGCCAGCAAGGGGGTTGAGCAGTTCTTC. This translates into CASKGVEQFF.